Below, 20 T cell receptor beta chains from the same sample are listed, as sequenced in a study of CD8 T cells in Susac syndrome. Random hexamers were used to reverse transcribe an amount of roughly 0.5 to 1 ug RNA. One entry per CDR3 protein, called by TCRdb with MiXCR from the immunoSEQ multiplex PCR reads. The sample yields under 350,000 distinct CDR3 sequences, 92% seen once. Specimen: CD4+ T cells from PBMCs. The receptors derive from a human donor with multiple sclerosis.

This chain links TRBV12-5 with TRBJ2-5, with D possibly TRBD2 on 5 matching bases. The CDR3 has 14 amino acids. Deletions cut 2 bases from V and 3 bases from J, with 10 bases between. Germline assignment: CDR1 LGHNT and CDR2 FRNRAP. CDR3 sequence reads: CASGLFSGKETQYF. The CDR3 nucleotides read TGTGCTAGTGGTTTGTTTTCGGGAAAAGAGACCCAGTACTTC.

This chain uses TRBV5-6 with TRBJ1-2; TRBD1 aligns across 7 bases. The CDR3 has 14 residues. J was trimmed by 6 bases and V by 0 bases; bases with no gene match: 5. In germline, CDR1 is SGHDT, CDR2 YYEEEE. CDR3 bases: TGTGCCAGCAGCTTGGCCGACAGGGACCATGGCTACACCTTC. Translating gives CASSLADRDHGYTF.

The rearrangement links TRBV3-1 to TRBJ1-1; D is perhaps TRBD1 (5 bases). Germline V CDR1 and CDR2: LGHDT, YNNKEL (reference sequence). This CDR3 has 15 amino acids. V was clipped by 1 base and J by 3 bases, with 12 bases between them. The CDR3 loop is CASSQVTGLHTEAFF. In DNA form, the CDR3 reads TGTGCCAGCAGCCAAGTCACAGGTTTACACACTGAAGCTTTCTTT.

V is TRBV29-1 and J is TRBJ1-4; D is unclear. Trimming shortened V by 5 bases and J by 0 bases, and 10 bases separated the two germline ends. Germline CDR1 is SQVTM and CDR2 is ANQGSEA. This CDR3 is built from 14 residues. The DNA of the CDR3 is TGCAGCGTTCGAAGGGATGCAACTAATGAAAAACTGTTTTTT. This gives the protein CSVRRDATNEKLFF. Full variable domain (missing parts from reference TRBV29-1 and TRBJ1-4): SAVISQKPSRDICQRGTSLTIQCQVDSQVTMMFWYRQQPGQSLTLIATANQGSEATYESGFVIDKFPISRPNLTFSTLTVSNMSPEDSSIYLCSVRRDATNEKLFFGSGTQLSVL.

The V and J genes are TRBV5-4 and TRBJ2-2; either TRBD1 or TRBD2 may supply D (6 bases each). Germline-derived CDR1 and CDR2 are SGHNT and YYREEE (reference sequence). The CDR3 is made up of 16 amino acids. V gave up 4 bases and J gave up 5 bases, with 18 bases separating them. The chain's CDR3 is CASSLPPRGGTGELFF. The CDR3 DNA reads TGTGCCAGCAGCCTCCCCCCCAGAGGGGGGACCGGGGAGCTGTTTTTT.

The V call is TRBV25-1, the J call TRBJ2-5; TRBD1 might be the D (5 bases). Trimming pared 6 bases from V and 5 bases from J, leaving 22 bases between. This CDR3 contains 16 residues. Germline V gene sequence: CDR1 MGHDK, CDR2 SYGVNS. CDR3: CASSRLRRWGSETQYF. CDR3 nucleotides: TGTGCCAGCAGCCGACTGAGACGGTGGGGCTCGGAGACCCAGTACTTC.

The chain uses TRBV7-9 and TRBJ2-3; no definite D call. Germline V lookup: CDR1 SEHNR, CDR2 FQNEAQ (reference sequence). Trimming left V 7 bases short and J 0 bases short, with 11 bases between. The CDR3 covers 14 residues. The CDR3 is CASTPRSSTDTQYF. The CDR3, as DNA: TGTGCCAGCACCCCCCGATCAAGCACAGATACGCAGTATTTT.

The CDR3: CASSQTGGDYEQYF. The CDR3, as DNA: TGTGCCAGCAGCCAAACCGGGGGCGATTACGAGCAGTACTTC. The chain uses TRBV3-1 and TRBJ2-7; perhaps D is TRBD1 or TRBD2 (6 bases each). The CDR3 loop spans 14 amino acids. V gave up 2 bases and J gave up 4 bases, with 12 bases separating them. In germline, CDR1 is LGHDT, CDR2 YNNKEL (reference sequence).

V gene TRBV2 combines with J gene TRBJ2-3, with 10 bases fitting TRBD2. CDR3 size: 16 residues. CDR1 and CDR2 (germline): SNHLY, FYNNEI. The ends lost 7 bases at V and 11 bases at J; junction bases unmatched: 18. The CDR3 DNA sequence: TGTGCCAGCACCCCATCCAGGCTAGCGGGGGTAGGAGAGCAGTATTTT. Protein sequence: CASTPSRLAGVGEQYF.

J is TRBJ2-1 and V is TRBV2; 8 bases line up with TRBD1. With V trimmed by 6 bases and J by 8 bases, 9 bases remained unmatched. This CDR3 region has 14 residues. Germline V CDR1 and CDR2: SNHLY, FYNNEI. The CDR3 is CASSRWDRSDEQFF. CDR3 coding DNA: TGTGCCAGCAGCCGTTGGGACAGGTCAGATGAGCAGTTCTTC.

This rearrangement joins TRBV14 to TRBJ2-2; no definite D call. Germline loops: CDR1 SGHDN, CDR2 FVKESK. This CDR3 region has 16 residues. Trimming removed 1 base from V and 1 base from J, with 10 bases in between. CDR3: CASSQVFQVNTGELFF. CDR3 DNA sequence: TGTGCCAGCAGCCAAGTATTTCAAGTGAACACCGGGGAGCTGTTTTTT. The variable domain in full, with the rest retrieved from reference TRBV14 and TRBJ2-2, is EAGVTQFPSHSVIEKGQTVTLRCDPISGHDNLYWYRRVMGKEIKFLLHFVKESKQDESGMPNNRFLAERTGGTYSTLKVQPAELEDSGVYFCASSQVFQVNTGELFFGEGSRLTVL.

The V and J genes are TRBV12-3 or TRBV12-4 and TRBJ1-2; D is possibly TRBD1 (6 bases). This CDR3 has 15 amino acids. V was clipped by 2 bases and J by 2 bases, with 12 bases between them. The CDR3 reads CASSLNRATNYGYTF. The CDR3 nucleotides read TGTGCCAGCAGTTTAAACAGGGCCACAAACTATGGCTACACCTTC.

The V gene is TRBV7-8, the J gene TRBJ1-5; possible D gene TRBD1, 6 bases. CDR1 is SGHVS, CDR2 FQNEAQ, per germline. Deletions cut 2 bases from V and 2 bases from J, with 16 bases between. This CDR3 region has 17 residues. The CDR3 spells CASSLFTGQGGNQPQHF. CDR3 coding DNA: TGTGCCAGCAGCTTATTCACAGGGCAAGGGGGCAATCAGCCCCAGCATTTT. The full variable domain, in which reference TRBV7-8 and TRBJ1-5 provide the parts outside the CDR3, is GAGVSQSPRYKVAKRGQDVALRCDPISGHVSLFWYQQALGQGPEFLTYFQNEAQLDKSGLPSDRFFAERPEGSVSTLKIQRTQQEDSAVYLCASSLFTGQGGNQPQHFGDGTRLSIL.

The chain uses TRBV5-6 and TRBJ2-3; D gene uncertain. V gave up 1 base and J gave up 2 bases, with 2 bases separating them. The CDR3 runs 12 residues. Looked up from germline, CDR1 is SGHDT and CDR2 is YYEEEE. In nucleotides, the CDR3 is TGTGCCAGCAGCTTGCCCACAGATACGCAGTATTTT. This sequence encodes CASSLPTDTQYF.

The gene calls are TRBV2 and TRBJ2-6, with a possible D match to TRBD1 (6 bases). The CDR3 has 15 residues. Between the trimmed V and J ends, which lost 3 bases and 4 bases, there was a span of 10 bases. Germline CDR1 and CDR2: SNHLY and FYNNEI. The CDR3 is CASSEGATGANVLTF. The DNA for the CDR3 is TGTGCCAGCAGTGAGGGGGCGACCGGGGCCAACGTCCTGACTTTC.

J is TRBJ2-3 and V is TRBV7-9, with 9 bases lining up with TRBD2. CDR3 length: 14 residues. Germline-derived CDR1 and CDR2 are SEHNR and FQNEAQ (reference sequence). V was pared by 4 bases and J by 1 base, with 0 bases of the junction left unmatched. As DNA, the CDR3 is TGTGCCAGCAGCTGGACTAGCGGCACAGATACGCAGTATTTT. The encoded protein is CASSWTSGTDTQYF.

DNA of the CDR3: TGTGCCAGCCGTTCGGTTGGACAGGGGAACTATGGCTACACCTTC. Translating it yields CASRSVGQGNYGYTF. The chain has TRBV27 and TRBJ1-2; 9 bases map to TRBD1. The CDR3 is 15 amino acids. Germline CDR1 and CDR2: MNHEY and SMNVEV (reference sequence). The V gene end was trimmed by 8 bases and the J gene end by 2 bases; junction bases not matched to a gene: 9.

The sample holds a few counts of this clonotype. The chain has TRBV30 and TRBJ1-5; D gene unclear. In germline, CDR1 is GTSNPN, CDR2 SVGIG (reference sequence). The CDR3 is made up of 14 amino acids. Trimming shortened V by 8 bases and J by 1 base, and 15 bases separated the two germline ends. CDR3 DNA sequence: TGTGCCGCCGCCCCCGGGCCAAGCAATCAGCCCCAGCATTTT. It specifies CAAAPGPSNQPQHF.

The CDR3, as DNA: TGTGCCAGCAGTCAGGGTCTGCCGTACAATGAGCAGTTCTTC. As protein: CASSQGLPYNEQFF. The chain links TRBV2 to TRBJ2-1, with D possibly being TRBD1 (5 bases). The CDR3 covers 14 residues. Trimming stripped 5 bases from V and 4 bases from J, with 12 bases between. The germline CDR1 and CDR2 sequences are SNHLY and FYNNEI.

This clonotype came up once. J is TRBJ2-7 and V is TRBV20-1, with 11 bases lining up with TRBD2. J gave up 3 bases and V 6 bases, and 7 bases lay outside the gene matches. The length of the CDR3 is 14 residues. Germline-derived CDR1 and CDR2 are DFQATT and SNEGSKA (reference sequence). CDR3 sequence reads: CSAPGTSGRYEQYF. The CDR3 DNA sequence: TGCAGTGCGCCCGGGACTAGCGGTCGCTACGAGCAGTACTTC.